This passage covers 24 T cell receptor beta chains from one sample sequenced in a study of blood T cell repertoires in COVID-19 (dated by TCRdb to 2020 to 2021). Libraries were made using the immunoSEQ multiplex PCR assay. The source is immuneACCESS, and TCRdb retained only in-frame sequences with V and J called. Part of the clones is not carried over; for the studies checked, unresolved V genes explain less than half of this, and the remainder is unexplained. A total of some 120,000 clones appear in this sample, about 85% of them only once. The ten largest clones represent 20% to 30% of the sample. The material sequenced was peripheral blood. Every receptor here comes from a woman older than 75 with acute or convalescent COVID-19.

The gene calls are TRBV28 and TRBJ1-5; 7 bases line up with TRBD1. Per germline, CDR1 MDHEN and CDR2 SYDVKM. This CDR3 has 16 residues. The V segment lost 2 bases and the J segment 0 bases; nucleotides outside the gene matches: 4. CDR3 coding DNA: TGTGCCAGCAGTTTAAGGGGGCGGTATAGCAATCAGCCCCAGCATTTT. It codes for CASSLRGRYSNQPQHF.

The V call is TRBV15, the J call TRBJ1-6, with D uncertain. This CDR3 contains 14 residues. V lost 1 base and J 5 bases, leaving 6 bases between the germline ends. Germline V gene data show CDR1 as LNHNV and CDR2 as YYDKDF (reference sequence). The CDR3 DNA reads TGTGCCACCAGCAGAGCCAAAAATAATTCACCCCTCCACTTT. Translating it yields CATSRAKNNSPLHF.

The chain has TRBV21-1 and TRBJ1-4. TRBV21-1 is a pseudogene segment. The CDR3 extends over 13 amino acids. The CDR3 spells CASSKEGGGKLFF. The CDR3 nucleotides are TGTGCCAGCAGCAAAGAAGGGGGAGGGAAACTGTTTTTT.

The chain couples TRBV5-1 to TRBJ1-2; perhaps TRBD1 as D (6 bases). Trimming cost V 4 bases and J 4 bases, with 17 bases left between them. Germline V gene sequence: CDR1 SGHRS, CDR2 YFSETQ. This CDR3 comprises 15 residues. CDR3 sequence reads: CASSLLGQRGYGYTF. CDR3 bases: TGCGCCAGCAGCCTATTAGGACAGCGTGGCTATGGCTACACCTTC.

The chain carries TRBV3-1 (or the pseudogene TRBV3-2) and TRBJ1-5; unclear D gene. CDR1 LGHDT and CDR2 YNNKEL come from the germline V gene (reference sequence). The ends were cut back, 1 base at V and 3 bases at J, with 10 bases in the middle. This CDR3 has 15 amino acids. Here the CDR3 reads CASSQVSGVNQPQHF. CDR3 nucleotides: TGTGCCAGCAGCCAAGTATCTGGAGTCAATCAGCCCCAGCATTTT.

The CDR3 DNA reads as TGCAGTGCTAGTAAGCGTATAAGCACAGATACGCAGTATTTT. Amino acid sequence: CSASKRISTDTQYF. The genes are TRBV20-1 and TRBJ2-3; D remains unclear. Trimming stripped 3 bases from V and 0 bases from J, with 10 bases between. CDR3 length: 14 amino acids. CDR1 DFQATT and CDR2 SNEGSKA come from the germline V gene (reference sequence).

The genes are TRBV6-6 and TRBJ1-2; D is possibly TRBD1 (5 bases). The germline V gene has CDR1 MNHNY and CDR2 SVGAGI (reference sequence). The ends were cut back, 6 bases at V and 0 bases at J, with 17 bases in the middle. CDR3 length: 16 amino acids. The CDR3 loop reads CASSSTDREANYGYTF. CDR3 DNA: TGTGCCAGCAGCTCCACCGACAGAGAAGCTAACTATGGCTACACCTTC.

The CDR3 bases are TGTGCCAGCAGTCCCCGACTAGCGGATACGCAGTATTTT. Translation: CASSPRLADTQYF. The chain links TRBV6-4 to TRBJ2-3; 8 bases align to TRBD2. Trimming removed 5 bases from V and 6 bases from J; junction bases left unmatched: 4. The CDR3 spans 13 residues. The germline V gene encodes CDR1 MRHNA and CDR2 SNTAGT.

V usage is TRBV19 and J usage is TRBJ2-5; 8 bases match TRBD2. The V segment lost 5 bases and the J segment 3 bases; nucleotides outside the gene matches: 14. Per germline, CDR1 LNHDA and CDR2 SQIVND (reference sequence). The CDR3 covers 17 residues. The CDR3, as DNA: TGTGCCAGTAGTTCGCCAGCTACGACGGGGGGGAAAGAGACCCAGTACTTC. It encodes CASSSPATTGGKETQYF.

The chain recombines TRBV20-1 with TRBJ2-5; weak D call: TRBD2 (6 bases). Germline V gene lookup returns CDR1 DFQATT and CDR2 SNEGSKA (reference sequence). This CDR3 contains 13 residues. V gave up 3 bases and J gave up 2 bases, with 10 bases separating them. The CDR3 sequence: CSASKAGQETQYF. CDR3 DNA: TGCAGTGCTAGTAAGGCGGGGCAAGAGACCCAGTACTTC.

The chain carries TRBV7-9 and TRBJ1-1; no clear D gene. This CDR3 has 14 amino acids. Per the germline V gene, CDR1 is SEHNR and CDR2 is FQNEAQ (reference sequence). V lost 2 bases, J lost 6 bases, and 13 bases lay in between. The CDR3 region has the DNA TGTGCCAGCAGCTTACAGGACCTGAGGGCTGAAGCTTTCTTT. This translates into CASSLQDLRAEAFF.

This sequence joins TRBV6-2 or TRBV6-3 and TRBJ1-5, with D unclear. Germline-derived CDR1 and CDR2 are MNHEY and SVGEGT. V shed 5 bases and J shed 6 bases, with 17 bases lying between them. The CDR3 is 15 residues long. CDR3 region: CASSMGSGGSQPQHF. The CDR3 DNA sequence: TGTGCCAGCAGTATGGGCAGCGGTGGCAGTCAGCCCCAGCATTTT.

This chain uses TRBV18 with TRBJ1-5; 8 bases map to TRBD1. Losses at the gene ends were 5 bases for V and 2 bases for J; bases not matched to a gene: 14. Germline assignment: CDR1 KGHSH and CDR2 LQKENI. This CDR3 spans 18 amino acids. Written as DNA, the CDR3 is TGTGCCAGCTCAAATCTAGGAGCAGGGGGCGCAGGCAATCAGCCCCAGCATTTT. It translates to CASSNLGAGGAGNQPQHF.

V usage is TRBV5-4 and J usage is TRBJ1-1; possible D gene TRBD1, 6 bases. The germline V and J ends were trimmed by 6 bases and 6 bases, with 15 bases remaining between them. Germline V gene lookup returns CDR1 SGHNT and CDR2 YYREEE (reference sequence). The CDR3 extends over 13 amino acids. The CDR3 bases are TGTGCCAGCATGGTACAGGGTCGGCCTGAAGCTTTCTTT. Protein sequence: CASMVQGRPEAFF.

This chain joins TRBV18 and TRBJ1-2; perhaps TRBD1 as D (6 bases). Germline V gene sequence: CDR1 KGHSH, CDR2 LQKENI. The CDR3 runs 12 residues. With 5 bases removed from V and 14 bases from J, the gap between germline ends came to 18 bases. The DNA for the CDR3 is TGTGCCAGCTCAGTCGACAGGACCGCCTGGACCTTC. Translated: CASSVDRTAWTF.

The table lists this clone with a count of one. The chain has TRBV28 and TRBJ2-7; a weak D match, TRBD1 (6 bases). With 5 bases removed from V and 2 bases from J, the gap between germline ends came to 7 bases. Germline CDR1 MDHEN, CDR2 SYDVKM. CDR3 size: 12 residues. The CDR3 loop reads CASSRDTYEQYV. CDR3 DNA sequence: TGTGCCAGCAGTCGGGACACCTACGAGCAGTACGTC.

The chain employs TRBV9 and TRBJ1-1; D is possibly TRBD1 (5 bases). With 0 bases removed from V and 7 bases from J, the gap between germline ends came to 10 bases. This CDR3 has 13 residues. Looked up from germline, CDR1 is SGDLS and CDR2 is YYNGEE. In DNA form, the CDR3 reads TGTGCCAGCAGCGTAGTGGGAACAGGTGAAGCTTTCTTT. Its translation is CASSVVGTGEAFF.

The V call is TRBV4-2, the J call TRBJ2-3, with a possible D match to TRBD2 (6 bases). The ends were cut back, 4 bases at V and 2 bases at J, with 7 bases in the middle. Germline V gene lookup returns CDR1 LGHNA and CDR2 YNFKEQ. CDR3 length: 13 amino acids. This CDR3 reads CASSPGLTDTQYF. For the CDR3, the DNA is TGTGCCAGCAGCCCGGGACTCACAGATACGCAGTATTTT.

This chain joins TRBV6-5 and TRBJ1-1, with 7 bases matching TRBD1. Germline CDR1 reads MNHEY; CDR2 reads SVGAGI. Germline trimming cut 6 bases from V and 6 bases from J; bases unmatched to any gene: 4. The CDR3 is 12 residues long. CDR3 in amino acids: CASRRTGAEAFF. The CDR3 bases are TGTGCCAGCAGACGGACAGGTGCTGAAGCTTTCTTT.

The chain employs TRBV9 and TRBJ1-2; D might be TRBD1 (5 bases). Germline V gene lookup returns CDR1 SGDLS and CDR2 YYNGEE. This CDR3 is built from 16 residues. V gave up 0 bases and J gave up 0 bases, with 12 bases separating them. CDR3 amino acids: CASSVEGTGANYGYTF. CDR3 nucleotide sequence: TGTGCCAGCAGCGTAGAGGGGACGGGAGCTAACTATGGCTACACCTTC.

This chain joins TRBV7-2 and TRBJ2-7; TRBD2 matches at 15 bases. V gave up 1 base and J gave up 0 bases; unmatched junction bases: 7. This CDR3 has 19 residues. Looked up from germline, CDR1 is SGHTA and CDR2 is FQGNSA. CDR3 amino acids: CASSLVGLAGGQSSYEQYF. The CDR3 coding sequence is TGTGCCAGCAGCTTAGTTGGACTAGCGGGGGGGCAGAGCTCCTACGAGCAGTACTTC.

This clone was observed a single time. This chain joins TRBV21-1 and TRBJ2-1; TRBD2, the D gene given by the table, was not confirmed from the DNA. TRBV21-1 is termed a pseudogene. The length of the CDR3 is 16 residues. CDR3 in DNA: TGTGCCAGCAGCAGCCTGATAGGGAGGACCTACAATGAGCAGTTCTTC. This encodes CASSSLIGRTYNEQFF.

This chain connects TRBV9 to TRBJ2-5; TRBD2 might be the D (6 bases). Per the germline V gene, CDR1 is SGDLS and CDR2 is YYNGEE. The CDR3 spans 15 residues. V shed 4 bases and J shed 5 bases, with 18 bases lying between them. The CDR3 loop is CASSQAGGAWETQYF. In DNA, the CDR3 is TGTGCCAGCAGCCAAGCTGGAGGGGCGTGGGAGACCCAGTACTTC.

The V and J genes are TRBV21-1 and TRBJ1-1; the table's TRBD1 call for D was not verified on the DNA. TRBV21-1 is classified as a pseudogene. The CDR3 length is 15 residues. Here the CDR3 DNA reads TGTGCCAGCAGCTCCTTGACAGGCCAGAGACGCAAAGCTTTCTTT. Amino acids: CASSSLTGQRRKAFF.